A selection of T cell receptor beta chains follows, all from one sample in a study of cytomegalovirus exposure and HLA in healthy donors. TCRdb's table, derived via immunoSEQ multiplex PCR, lists solely in-frame clones and lacks some. The listing contains fewer than 150,000 clones. The material sequenced was PBMCs. Receptors originate from an older woman in good health and CMV-seronegative. Each CDR3 is given with its conserved first and last residue. Each record gives: V gene, J gene, D gene, CDR3 protein, CDR3 DNA. A D gene is named only where the DNA matches it firmly.

TRBV4-1	TRBJ1-2	NA	CASSPMTGVTNYGYTF	TGCGCCAGCAGCCCGATGACAGGTGTGACTAACTATGGCTACACCTTC
TRBV7-3	TRBJ2-3	NA	CASSLLSGSDTQYF	TGTGCCAGCAGCTTATTAAGCGGCTCAGATACGCAGTATTTT
TRBV7-2	TRBJ1-5	NA	CASSLQVSNQPQHF	TGTGCCAGCAGCTTACAGGTTAGCAATCAGCCCCAGCATTTT
TRBV4-1	TRBJ2-7	NA	CASSQDSVKWTNEGEQYF	TGCGCCAGCAGCCAAGATAGTGTAAAGTGGACCAACGAGGGCGAGCAGTACTTC
TRBV9	TRBJ2-5	TRBD2	CASSSALAGSETQYF	TGTGCCAGCAGCTCGGCACTAGCGGGATCAGAGACCCAGTACTTC
TRBV19	TRBJ2-4	NA	CASSPRGGRRFDIQYF	TGTGCCAGTAGTCCCCGTGGGGGGAGGCGTTTCGACATTCAGTACTTC
TRBV4-1	TRBJ1-5	TRBD1	CASSHGTGIEGNQPQHF	TGCGCCAGCAGCCACGGGACAGGGATTGAGGGCAATCAGCCCCAGCATTTT
TRBV19	TRBJ2-7	NA	CASRSQVAGTYEQYF	TGTGCCAGTAGATCACAGGTGGCGGGGACCTACGAGCAGTACTTC
TRBV5-8	TRBJ1-5	TRBD1	CASSPGQEWNQPQHF	TGTGCCAGCAGCCCCGGACAGGAATGGAATCAGCCCCAGCATTTT
TRBV10-3	TRBJ2-4	NA	CAIGATGSGFQYF	TGTGCCATAGGGGCGACAGGGAGCGGGTTTCAGTACTTC
TRBV5-1	TRBJ2-3	TRBD2	CASAAGLAETDTQYF	TGCGCCAGCGCTGCTGGGCTAGCGGAAACAGATACGCAGTATTTT
TRBV6-5	TRBJ2-1	TRBD2	CASSRSGSSYNEQFF	TGTGCCAGCAGTCGTAGCGGGAGCTCCTACAATGAGCAGTTCTTC
TRBV27	TRBJ2-2	NA	CASSLQGLTGELFF	TGTGCCAGCAGTTTACAGGGGTTAACCGGGGAGCTATTTTTT
TRBV5-1	TRBJ1-5	NA	CASSPAGHNQPQHF	TGCGCCAGCAGCCCGGCTGGGCACAATCAGCCCCAGCATTTT
TRBV4-2	TRBJ1-4	NA	CASSQVGLNEKLFF	TGTGCCAGCAGCCAAGTTGGCCTTAATGAAAAACTGTTTTTT
TRBV5-4	TRBJ2-4	NA	CASSFWGQPDIQYF	TGTGCCAGCAGCTTCTGGGGCCAACCGGACATTCAGTACTTC
TRBV6-1	TRBJ1-3	NA	CASSGLGEISGNTIYF	TGTGCCAGCAGTGGCCTCGGGGAGATCTCTGGAAACACCATATATTTT
TRBV28	TRBJ2-4	TRBD1	CASSRTALQGAAKNIQYF	TGTGCCAGCAGCCGAACCGCCCTCCAGGGGGCAGCCAAAAACATTCAGTACTTC
TRBV28	TRBJ2-7	TRBD1	CASRSGTGLYEQYF	TGTGCCAGCAGATCCGGGACAGGGCTCTACGAGCAGTACTTC
TRBV4-1	TRBJ2-2	NA	CASSQEGGPNTGELFF	TGCGCCAGCAGCCAAGAAGGGGGACCGAACACCGGGGAGCTGTTTTTT
TRBV29-1	TRBJ2-7	TRBD2	CSVVTSGPYEQYF	TGCAGCGTTGTGACTAGCGGACCCTACGAGCAGTACTTC
TRBV28	TRBJ2-7	TRBD1	CASIATGGPYEQYF	TGTGCCAGCATCGCGACAGGGGGACCTTACGAGCAGTACTTC